This T cell receptor (beta chain) is from a study of CD8 T cells in ankylosing spondylitis. For this clonotype: Its antigen is not known.

Trimming left V 10 bases short and J 7 bases short, with 17 bases between. CDR1 is SNHLY, CDR2 FYNNEI, per germline. The CDR3 sequence is 13 residues long. Study results and limitations: A number of the motif variants had already been described in reactive arthritis synovial fluid and blood. One TCR beta motif, made up of several highly homologous variants, appeared characteristic of ankylosing spondylitis blood.

Quantitative 5'-RACE with molecular barcodes produced the TCR beta libraries. Via MiXCR, TCRdb re-called the 5' RACE reads, giving one row per CDR3 protein. The sample carries around 94,000 distinct CDR3 sequences, roughly 9% recorded once. The sample comprised blood, either unsorted or a sorted T cell fraction (not recorded which). This sequence was found in a male donor with ankylosing spondylitis. This sequence joins TRBV2 and TRBJ2-1; unclear D gene. Written as DNA, the CDR3 is TGTGCCACTCAAGACGGGTTAGGTAATGAGCAGTTCTTC. Protein: CATQDGLGNEQFF.